This T cell receptor beta chain was profiled in a study of siplizumab effects on memory and regulatory T cells. General study findings and limits: Naive T cells were seemingly more diverse than memory cells, and major contributions to the alloresponse seemed to be made by them. Siplizumab conditions gave an average of around 64% Treg-derived mappable alloreactive CD4+ clones, versus about 30% for controls. Assignment to unstimulated subsets succeeded for only a minor fraction of the alloreactive clones.

The CDR3 is 13 amino acids. The V gene end was trimmed by 6 bases and the J gene end by 4 bases; junction bases not matched to a gene: 3. CDR1 MNHEY and CDR2 SVGAGI come from the germline V gene. About this clone: What it recognizes is unknown.

This table comes from immunoSEQ multiplex PCR, and its TCRdb copy is limited to in-frame clones, with some not included. The sample yields about 40,000 clones, approximately 88% seen once. Input material: naive CD4+ T cells sorted from blood. This chain uses TRBV6-5 with TRBJ1-2; 9 positions match TRBD1. The source is a human donor in good health. The CDR3 loop is CASRRDRAYGYTF. The CDR3 nucleotides read TGTGCCAGCAGGCGGGACAGGGCCTATGGCTACACCTTC.